This is a list of T cell receptor beta chains from one sample in a study of cytotoxic CD8 clonotypes in ibrutinib-treated CLL. Data came from immunoSEQ multiplex PCR; TCRdb stores just in-frame clones and leaves some out. The sample lists around 310,000 clones, 80% seen once, with over 6.5% in the top ten. The sequences come from PBMCs, collected before ibrutinib treatment. The receptors here all came from a human donor with chronic lymphocytic leukemia. The CDR3 runs from the conserved cysteine through the conserved F or W. The D gene is left open where the match is weak. Clone size, where shown, is once, few, many, or a class for clones that have expanded.

V gene	clone size	J gene	D gene	CDR3 DNA	CDR3 protein
TRBV28	NA	TRBJ1-5	TRBD1	TGTGCCAGCAGTTTTTGGGACAGGGGTTATAGCAATCAGCCCCAGCATTTT	CASSFWDRGYSNQPQHF
TRBV15	NA	TRBJ2-3	TRBD1	TGTGCCACCAGCAGAGAGACAGGGTCTACAGATACGCAGTATTTT	CATSRETGSTDTQYF
TRBV25-1	few	TRBJ1-2	NA	TGTGCCAGCAGTCCCGGGGATCACTATGGCTACACCTTC	CASSPGDHYGYTF
TRBV6-1	NA	TRBJ1-2	NA	TGTGCCAGCAGTGAATCCCGTATTAGCTATGGCTACACCTTC	CASSESRISYGYTF
TRBV4-1	NA	TRBJ2-3	NA	TGCGCCAGCAGCCTACAAAAAGGGGCGGATACGCAGTATTTT	CASSLQKGADTQYF
TRBV4-1	NA	TRBJ2-7	NA	TGCGCCAGCAGCCAAGTCCCGCAATACGAGCAGTACTTC	CASSQVPQYEQYF
TRBV30	NA	TRBJ1-1	NA	TGTGCCTGGAATATGGCAGCAACTATGAACACTGAAGCTTTCTTT	CAWNMAATMNTEAFF
TRBV5-8	NA	TRBJ2-1	TRBD1	TGTGCCAGCAGCTTGGGTGGACAGGGCCACAATGAGCAGTTCTTC	CASSLGGQGHNEQFF
TRBV28	NA	TRBJ1-1	NA	TGTGCCATCCTTTCCCCGAGTACGGGGGGCGGTACTGAAGCTTTCTTT	CAILSPSTGGGTEAFF
TRBV10-2	NA	TRBJ2-7	NA	TGCGCCACGACCCCCTTTCAATCCTACGAGCAGTACTTC	CATTPFQSYEQYF
TRBV7-2	NA	TRBJ1-2	TRBD1	TGTGCCAGCAGCATAGCCCCGGACAGGGGAAATTATGGCTACACCTTC	CASSIAPDRGNYGYTF
TRBV27	few	TRBJ2-1	NA	TGTGCCAGCAGTTCGCAACAGGTCTACAATGAGCAGTTCTTC	CASSSQQVYNEQFF
TRBV30	few	TRBJ1-4	NA	TGTGCCTGGAGTGTAGGTGAAAAACTGTTTTTT	CAWSVGEKLFF
TRBV7-3	NA	TRBJ1-5	NA	TGTGCCAGCAGCTTACAGGCGGATCAGCCCCAGCATTTT	CASSLQADQPQHF
TRBV27	NA	TRBJ2-1	TRBD1	TGTGCCAGCAGTTTGACCCTGGACAGGGGGCTTTACAATGAGCAGTTCTTC	CASSLTLDRGLYNEQFF
TRBV30	NA	TRBJ1-4	NA	TGTGCCTGGAGTGTATTAAGGTCTGATGAAAAACTGTTTTTT	CAWSVLRSDEKLFF
TRBV7-8	few	TRBJ2-1	NA	TGTGCCAGCAGCCTCGATTACAATGAGCAGTTCTTC	CASSLDYNEQFF
TRBV19	NA	TRBJ2-2	NA	TGTGCCAGTCTACGTCTAGCAACCGGGGAGCTGTTTTTT	CASLRLATGELFF
TRBV18	NA	TRBJ1-5	TRBD1	TGTGCCAGCTCACCGACAGGGATCTCGAGCAATCAGCCCCAGCATTTT	CASSPTGISSNQPQHF
TRBV4-3	NA	TRBJ1-2	NA	TGCGCCAGCAGCCAGGCGACTCAACCCAACTATGGCTACACCTTC	CASSQATQPNYGYTF
TRBV5-1	NA	TRBJ2-2	NA	TGCGCCAGCAGCAGGGAACAGGGACCGAACACCGGGGAGCTGTTTTTT	CASSREQGPNTGELFF
TRBV4-3	NA	TRBJ2-3	NA	TGCGCCAGCAGCCAAGGTAGCGTAGTCACAGATACGCAGTATTTT	CASSQGSVVTDTQYF
TRBV7-7	NA	TRBJ2-5	NA	TGTGCCAGCAGCTTAGGTTCGGGGCTCGGGGAGACCCAGTACTTC	CASSLGSGLGETQYF
TRBV4-3	NA	TRBJ2-3	NA	TGCGCCAGCAGCCGAGCAGGGGCTAGCACAGATACGCAGTATTTT	CASSRAGASTDTQYF
TRBV30	NA	TRBJ2-5	TRBD2	TGTGCCTACCCTCTAGCGGGAGACCAAGAGACCCAGTACTTC	CAYPLAGDQETQYF
TRBV11-2	once	TRBJ2-5	NA	TGTGCCAGCAGCCGGGACTACCAAGAGACCCAGTACTTC	CASSRDYQETQYF
TRBV5-1	NA	TRBJ2-6	NA	TGCGCCAGCAGCTTGGAAGGGAACCCTGGGGCCAACGTCCTGACTTTC	CASSLEGNPGANVLTF
TRBV5-1	NA	TRBJ2-4	NA	TGCGCCAGCGGGACAACCTGGGAGGGCCCCGCCAAAAACATTCAGTACTTC	CASGTTWEGPAKNIQYF
TRBV7-9	NA	TRBJ2-1	TRBD2	TGTGCCAGCAGCTTACCTAGCGGGATGGAGTTTCCTGAGCAGTTCTTC	CASSLPSGMEFPEQFF
TRBV6-6	NA	TRBJ2-7	TRBD2	TGTGCCAGCAGAGGGACTAGCGGCTCCTACGAGCAGTACTTC	CASRGTSGSYEQYF
TRBV18	NA	TRBJ2-7	TRBD2	TGTGCCAGCTCACCAGGGACTAGCGGCTACGAGCAGTACTTC	CASSPGTSGYEQYF
TRBV9	NA	TRBJ2-2	TRBD2	TGTGCCAGCAGCGTAGTGGCGGGAGCGGGCACCGGGGAGCTGTTTTTT	CASSVVAGAGTGELFF
TRBV7-8	NA	TRBJ2-2	TRBD2	TGTGCCAGCAGCTCATCTAGCGGGGCGATCGGTGGCGGGGAGCTGTTTTTT	CASSSSSGAIGGGELFF
TRBV14	NA	TRBJ1-2	NA	TGTGCCAGCAGCCGGCATTCCTACGAACAGGTTATCTATGGCTACACCTTC	CASSRHSYEQVIYGYTF
TRBV7-2	NA	TRBJ2-5	NA	TGTGCCAGCAGCCCCCACTCCGGGACCGAGGAGACCCAGTACTTC	CASSPHSGTEETQYF
TRBV7-6	NA	TRBJ1-5	NA	TGTGCCAGCAGCTTAGTAAGCTGGGTACAGCCCCAGCATTTT	CASSLVSWVQPQHF
TRBV6-6	NA	TRBJ2-2	NA	TGTGCCAGCAGTCAACGGGCGAACACCGGGGAGCTGTTTTTT	CASSQRANTGELFF
TRBV5-1	NA	TRBJ2-7	NA	TGCGCCAGCAGCTTAGGCGGTACCTACGAGCAGTACTTC	CASSLGGTYEQYF
TRBV5-4	NA	TRBJ2-5	NA	TGTGCCAGCAGCTTCGTCGGGGGAGAGACCCAGTACTTC	CASSFVGGETQYF
TRBV6-6	NA	TRBJ2-3	NA	TGTGCCAGCAGTTACTCCCTACTAGTTGATACGCAGTATTTT	CASSYSLLVDTQYF
TRBV9	NA	TRBJ2-7	NA	TGTGCCAGCAGCGCCCAGACTAGTCTTATCTACGAGCAGTACTTC	CASSAQTSLIYEQYF
TRBV18	NA	TRBJ1-2	NA	TGTGCCAGCTCCCCAGAGACTGATCCTAACTATGGCTACACCTTC	CASSPETDPNYGYTF
TRBV18	NA	TRBJ2-3	NA	TGTGCCAGCTCACTTAGGCGGGCGAGCACAGATACGCAGTATTTT	CASSLRRASTDTQYF
TRBV5-5	NA	TRBJ2-3	NA	TGTGCCAGCAGTTTGGTAGTGAGGGGCGGCACAGATACGCAGTATTTT	CASSLVVRGGTDTQYF
TRBV5-4	few	TRBJ2-3	NA	TGTGCCAGCAGCACCAGCACAGATACGCAGTATTTT	CASSTSTDTQYF
TRBV5-4	once	TRBJ2-2	NA	TGTGCCAGCACCAAGCAAGGTGGAAACACCGGGGAGCTGTTTTTT	CASTKQGGNTGELFF
TRBV18	NA	TRBJ2-1	NA	TGTGCCAGCTCACCAGACGGGAATGAGCAGTTCTTC	CASSPDGNEQFF
TRBV29-1	NA	TRBJ2-2	TRBD1	TGCAGCGCCAGGATTACAGGGGGCCTTGGCGGGGAGCTGTTTTTT	CSARITGGLGGELFF
TRBV9	NA	TRBJ2-5	TRBD1	TGTGCCAGGGTAGGGGACAGAGAAAGCCAAGAGACCCAGTACTTC	CARVGDRESQETQYF
TRBV5-1	once	TRBJ2-2	NA	TGCGCCAGCAGCTTTACAGGGCCGAACACCGGGGAGCTGTTTTTT	CASSFTGPNTGELFF
TRBV9	many	TRBJ2-3	NA	TGTGCCAGCAGCGTAGCCGGGCGGGATTTAGATACGCAGTATTTT	CASSVAGRDLDTQYF
TRBV19	once	TRBJ2-6	NA	TGTGCCAGTAGTAGTGTTCATACTGGGGCCAACGTCCTGACTTTC	CASSSVHTGANVLTF
TRBV5-1	NA	TRBJ2-5	NA	TGCGCCAGCAGCCTACACTTCCAAGAGACCCAGTACTTC	CASSLHFQETQYF